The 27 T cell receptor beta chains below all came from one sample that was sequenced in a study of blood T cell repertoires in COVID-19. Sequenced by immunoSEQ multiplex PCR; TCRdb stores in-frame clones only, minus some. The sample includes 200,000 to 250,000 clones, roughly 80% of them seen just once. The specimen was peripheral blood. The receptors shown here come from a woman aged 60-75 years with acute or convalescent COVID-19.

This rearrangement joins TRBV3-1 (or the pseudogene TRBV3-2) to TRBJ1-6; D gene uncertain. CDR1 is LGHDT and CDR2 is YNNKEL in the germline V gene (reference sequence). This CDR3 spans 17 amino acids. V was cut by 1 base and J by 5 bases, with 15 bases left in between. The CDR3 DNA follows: TGTGCCAGCAGCCAAGGGTCGGTCTTTCCTGATAATTCACCCCTCCACTTT. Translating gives CASSQGSVFPDNSPLHF.

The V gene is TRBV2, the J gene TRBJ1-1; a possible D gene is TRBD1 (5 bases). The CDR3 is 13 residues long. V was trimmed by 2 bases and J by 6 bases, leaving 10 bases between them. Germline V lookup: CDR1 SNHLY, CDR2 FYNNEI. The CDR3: CASSEQGRAEAFF. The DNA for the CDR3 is TGTGCCAGCAGTGAACAGGGTAGGGCTGAAGCTTTCTTT.

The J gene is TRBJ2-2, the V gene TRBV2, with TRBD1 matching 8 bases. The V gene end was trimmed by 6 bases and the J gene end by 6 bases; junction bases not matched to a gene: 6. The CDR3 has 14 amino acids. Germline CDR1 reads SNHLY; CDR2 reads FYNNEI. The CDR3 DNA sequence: TGTGCCAGCAGGCAGAAGGACAGGGCCGGGGAGCTGTTTTTT. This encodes CASRQKDRAGELFF.

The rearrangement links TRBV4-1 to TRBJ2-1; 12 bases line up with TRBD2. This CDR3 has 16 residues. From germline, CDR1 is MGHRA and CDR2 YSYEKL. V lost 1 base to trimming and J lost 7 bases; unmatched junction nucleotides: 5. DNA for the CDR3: TGCGCCAGCAGCCAAGCCGGGACTAGCGGGTGGAATGAGCAGTTCTTC. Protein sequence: CASSQAGTSGWNEQFF.

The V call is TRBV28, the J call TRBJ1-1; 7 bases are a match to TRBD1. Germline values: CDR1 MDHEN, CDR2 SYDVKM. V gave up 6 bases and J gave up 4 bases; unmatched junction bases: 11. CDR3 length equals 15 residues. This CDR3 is CASRGWTGRATEAFF. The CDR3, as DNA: TGTGCCAGCAGAGGCTGGACAGGTCGGGCCACTGAAGCTTTCTTT.

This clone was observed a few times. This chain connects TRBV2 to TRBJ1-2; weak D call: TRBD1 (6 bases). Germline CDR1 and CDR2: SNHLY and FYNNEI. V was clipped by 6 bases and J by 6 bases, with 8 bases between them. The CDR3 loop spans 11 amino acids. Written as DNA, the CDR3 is TGTGCCAGCAGCACAGGGCATGGCTACACCTTC. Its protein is CASSTGHGYTF. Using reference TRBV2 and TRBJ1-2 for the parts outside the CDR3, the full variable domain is EPEVTQTPSHQVTQMGQEVILRCVPISNHLYFYWYRQILGQKVEFLVSFYNNEISEKSEIFDDQFSVERPDGSNFTLKIRSTKLEDSAMYFCASSTGHGYTFGSGTRLTVV.

The CDR3: CASSSNRGQETQYF. The CDR3, as DNA: TGTGCCAGCAGCTCCAACAGGGGACAAGAGACCCAGTACTTC. The gene calls are TRBV7-2 and TRBJ2-5; TRBD1 matches 7 bases. Trimming took 4 bases from V and 2 from J; bases not matched to a gene: 4. From germline, CDR1 is SGHTA and CDR2 FQGNSA. The CDR3 length is 14 residues.

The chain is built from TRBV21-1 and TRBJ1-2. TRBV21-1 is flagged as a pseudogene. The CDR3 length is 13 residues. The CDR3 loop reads CASSDKGGYGYTF. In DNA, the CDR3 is TGTGCCAGCAGCGACAAAGGAGGGTATGGCTACACCTTC.

Here the CDR3 DNA reads TGTGCCAGCAGCCCTTTTGGACAGTCTCGAGAGACCCAGTACTTC. Its protein product is CASSPFGQSRETQYF. This chain links TRBV14 with TRBJ2-5; tentatively, D is TRBD1 (6 bases). The germline CDR1 and CDR2 sequences are SGHDN and FVKESK. Trimming took off 4 bases at V and 4 bases at J, with 16 bases between the two ends. The CDR3 covers 15 residues.

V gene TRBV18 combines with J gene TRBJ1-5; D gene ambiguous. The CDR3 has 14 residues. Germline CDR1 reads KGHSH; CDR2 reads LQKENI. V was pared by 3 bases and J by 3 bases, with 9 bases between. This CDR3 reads CASSPSRNNQPQHF. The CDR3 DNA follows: TGTGCCAGCTCACCTAGCCGGAACAATCAGCCCCAGCATTTT. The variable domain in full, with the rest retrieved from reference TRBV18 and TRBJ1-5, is NAGVMQNPRHLVRRRGQEARLRCSPMKGHSHVYWYRQLPEEGLKFMVYLQKENIIDESGMPKERFSAEFPKEGPSILRIQQVVRGDSAAYFCASSPSRNNQPQHFGDGTRLSIL.

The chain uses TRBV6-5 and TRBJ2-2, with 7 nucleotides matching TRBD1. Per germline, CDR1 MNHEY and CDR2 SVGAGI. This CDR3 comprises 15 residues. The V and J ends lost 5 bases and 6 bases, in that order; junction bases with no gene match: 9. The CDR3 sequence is CASSLQGSTSGELFF. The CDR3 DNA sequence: TGTGCCAGCAGTCTACAGGGGTCCACCTCCGGGGAGCTGTTTTTT.

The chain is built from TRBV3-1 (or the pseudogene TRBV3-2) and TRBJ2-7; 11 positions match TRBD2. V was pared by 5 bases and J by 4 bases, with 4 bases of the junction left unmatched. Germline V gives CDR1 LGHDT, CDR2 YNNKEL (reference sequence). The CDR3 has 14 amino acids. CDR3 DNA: TGTGCCAGCAGCAGAACTAGCGGGAGATACGAGCAGTACTTC. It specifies CASSRTSGRYEQYF.

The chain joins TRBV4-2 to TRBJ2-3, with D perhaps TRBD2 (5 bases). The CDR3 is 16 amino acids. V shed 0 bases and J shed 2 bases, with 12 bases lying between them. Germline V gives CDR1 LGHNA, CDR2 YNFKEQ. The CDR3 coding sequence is TGTGCCAGCAGCCAAGATTCGGCGGGCCCCACAGATACGCAGTATTTT. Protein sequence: CASSQDSAGPTDTQYF.

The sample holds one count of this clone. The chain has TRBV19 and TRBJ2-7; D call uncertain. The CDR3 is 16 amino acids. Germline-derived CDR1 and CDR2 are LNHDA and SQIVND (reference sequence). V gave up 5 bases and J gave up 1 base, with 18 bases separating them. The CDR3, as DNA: TGTGCCAGTAGTTCTCTAGTGGGTTCGGGTTCCTACGAGCAGTACTTC. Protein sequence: CASSSLVGSGSYEQYF.

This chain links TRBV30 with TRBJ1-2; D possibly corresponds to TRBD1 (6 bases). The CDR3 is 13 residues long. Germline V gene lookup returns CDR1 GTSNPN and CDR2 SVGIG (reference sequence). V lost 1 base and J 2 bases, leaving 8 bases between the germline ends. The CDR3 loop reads CAWSGQENYGYTF. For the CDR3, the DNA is TGTGCCTGGAGTGGACAGGAGAACTATGGCTACACCTTC. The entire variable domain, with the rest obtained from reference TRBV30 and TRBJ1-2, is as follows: SQTIHQWPATLVQPVGSPLSLECTVEGTSNPNLYWYRQAAGRGLQLLFYSVGIGQISSEVPQNLSASRPQDRQFILSSKKLLLSDSGFYLCAWSGQENYGYTFGSGTRLTVV.

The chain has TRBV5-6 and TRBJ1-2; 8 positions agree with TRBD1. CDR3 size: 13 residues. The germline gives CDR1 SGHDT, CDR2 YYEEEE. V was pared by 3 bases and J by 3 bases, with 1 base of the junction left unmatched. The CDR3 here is CASSSGQDYGYTF. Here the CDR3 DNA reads TGTGCCAGCAGCTCGGGACAGGACTATGGCTACACCTTC. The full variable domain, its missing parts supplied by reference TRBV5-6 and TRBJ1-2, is DAGVTQSPTHLIKTRGQQVTLRCSPKSGHDTVSWYQQALGQGPQFIFQYYEEEERQRGNFPDRFSGHQFPNYSSELNVNALLLGDSALYLCASSSGQDYGYTFGSGTRLTVV.

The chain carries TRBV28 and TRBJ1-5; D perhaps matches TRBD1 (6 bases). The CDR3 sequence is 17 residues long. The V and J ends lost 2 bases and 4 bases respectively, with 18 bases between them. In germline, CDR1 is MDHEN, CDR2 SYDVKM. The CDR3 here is CASSLGVTGGRNQPQHF. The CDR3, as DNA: TGTGCCAGCAGTTTAGGGGTCACCGGGGGGCGAAATCAGCCCCAGCATTTT.

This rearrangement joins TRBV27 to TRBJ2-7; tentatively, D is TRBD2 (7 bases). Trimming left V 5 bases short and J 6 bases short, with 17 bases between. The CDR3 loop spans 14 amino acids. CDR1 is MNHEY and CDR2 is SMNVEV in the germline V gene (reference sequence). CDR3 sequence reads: CASSPIGGGREQYF. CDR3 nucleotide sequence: TGTGCCAGCAGTCCCATAGGGGGGGGCCGCGAGCAGTACTTC.

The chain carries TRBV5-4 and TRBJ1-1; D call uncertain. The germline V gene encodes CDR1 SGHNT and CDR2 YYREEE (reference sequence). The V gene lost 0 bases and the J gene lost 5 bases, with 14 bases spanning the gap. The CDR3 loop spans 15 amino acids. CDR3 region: CASSLDLTPRTEAFF. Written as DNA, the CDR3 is TGTGCCAGCAGCTTGGATTTGACTCCCCGAACTGAAGCTTTCTTT.

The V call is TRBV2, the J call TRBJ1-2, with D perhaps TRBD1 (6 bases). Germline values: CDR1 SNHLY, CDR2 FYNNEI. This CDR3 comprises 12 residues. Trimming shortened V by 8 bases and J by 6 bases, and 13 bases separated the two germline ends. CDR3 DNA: TGTGCCAGCCTAGGGGGTAAGGATGGCTACACCTTC. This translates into CASLGGKDGYTF.

In DNA form, the CDR3 reads TGTGCCTGGAGCAAGGGACAGCTGCTTGGCGAGCAGTACTTC. It yields the protein CAWSKGQLLGEQYF. The V gene is TRBV30, the J gene TRBJ2-7; TRBD1 matches 7 bases. CDR1 is GTSNPN and CDR2 is SVGIG in the germline V gene (reference sequence). The CDR3 consists of 14 residues. V shed 3 bases, J shed 6 bases, and the junction held 11 bases outside the gene matches.

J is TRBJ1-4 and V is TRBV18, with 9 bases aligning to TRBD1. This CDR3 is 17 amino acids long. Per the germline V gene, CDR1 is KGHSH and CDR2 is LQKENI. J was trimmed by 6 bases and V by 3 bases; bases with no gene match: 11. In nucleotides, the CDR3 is TGTGCCAGCTCACCCTTACCCCGAGGGACAGGGTATGAAAAACTGTTTTTT. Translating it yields CASSPLPRGTGYEKLFF.

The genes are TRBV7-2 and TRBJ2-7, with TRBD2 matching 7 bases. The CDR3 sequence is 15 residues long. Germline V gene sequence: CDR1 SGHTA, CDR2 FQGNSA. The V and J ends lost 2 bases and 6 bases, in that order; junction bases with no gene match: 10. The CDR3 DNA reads TGTGCCAGCAGCTTATCCCCCGGGGGGAAAGGCGAGCAGTACTTC. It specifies CASSLSPGGKGEQYF.

CDR3 in amino acids: CASSRTSKDEQYF. CDR3 nucleotides: TGTGCCAGCAGCCGAACTAGCAAGGACGAGCAGTACTTC. This rearrangement joins TRBV4-2 to TRBJ2-7; a possible D gene is TRBD2 (6 bases). The CDR3 runs 13 residues. CDR1 and CDR2 from the germline V gene are LGHNA and YNFKEQ. Trimming removed 4 bases at V and 5 bases at J, with 12 bases between.

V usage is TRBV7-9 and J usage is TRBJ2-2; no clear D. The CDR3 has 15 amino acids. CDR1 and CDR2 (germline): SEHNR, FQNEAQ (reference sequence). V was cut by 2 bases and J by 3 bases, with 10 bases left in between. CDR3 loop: CASSLQNIDTGELFF. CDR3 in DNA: TGTGCCAGCAGCTTACAGAACATCGACACCGGGGAGCTGTTTTTT. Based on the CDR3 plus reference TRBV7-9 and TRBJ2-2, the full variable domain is DTGVSQNPRHKITKRGQNVTFRCDPISEHNRLYWYRQTLGQGPEFLTYFQNEAQLEKSRLLSDRFSAERPKGSFSTLEIQRTEQGDSAMYLCASSLQNIDTGELFFGEGSRLTVL.

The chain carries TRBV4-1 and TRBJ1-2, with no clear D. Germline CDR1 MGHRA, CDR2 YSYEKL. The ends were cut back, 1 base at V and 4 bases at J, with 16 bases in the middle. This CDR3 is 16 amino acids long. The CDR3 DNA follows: TGCGCCAGCAGCCAAGTAGACGACGCGGCCGCCTATGGCTACACCTTC. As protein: CASSQVDDAAAYGYTF.

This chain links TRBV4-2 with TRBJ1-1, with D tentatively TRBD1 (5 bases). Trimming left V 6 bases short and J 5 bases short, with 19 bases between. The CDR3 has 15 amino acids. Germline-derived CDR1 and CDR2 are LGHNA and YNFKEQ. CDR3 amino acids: CASRAAGTGGTEAFF. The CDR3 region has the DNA TGTGCCAGCAGAGCTGCAGGAACAGGAGGGACTGAAGCTTTCTTT.